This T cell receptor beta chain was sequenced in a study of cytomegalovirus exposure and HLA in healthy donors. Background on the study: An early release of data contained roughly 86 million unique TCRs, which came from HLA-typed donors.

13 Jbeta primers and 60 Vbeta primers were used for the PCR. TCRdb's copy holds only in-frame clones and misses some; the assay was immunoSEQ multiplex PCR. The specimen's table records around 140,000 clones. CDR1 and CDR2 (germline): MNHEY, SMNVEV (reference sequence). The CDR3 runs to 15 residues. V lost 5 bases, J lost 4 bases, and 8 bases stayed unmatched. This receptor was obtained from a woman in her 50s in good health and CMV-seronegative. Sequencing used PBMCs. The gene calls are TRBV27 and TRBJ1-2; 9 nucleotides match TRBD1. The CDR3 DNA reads TGTGCCAGCAGTAAAACAGGGGGCGCCGGCTATGGCTACACCTTC. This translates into CASSKTGGAGYGYTF.